The text below deals with one T cell receptor (beta chain). The sample belongs to a study of T cell responses to AZD1222 COVID-19 vaccine. Produced via immunoSEQ multiplex PCR; TCRdb's table is partial and in-frame only. The sample includes 100,000 to 150,000 clones, 75% to 95% of them seen just once. CDR3 size: 13 residues. With 3 bases removed from V and 3 bases from J, the gap between germline ends came to 5 bases. The sequence was collected from an adult who received the MenACWY meningococcal vaccine as a control. This chain joins TRBV12-3 or TRBV12-4 and TRBJ2-2; D unresolved. Sequencing was performed on peripheral blood, taken 28 days after the second dose of the MenACWY control vaccine. The CDR3 protein is CASSLRYTGELFF. CDR3 in DNA: TGTGCCAGCAGTTTGCGCTACACCGGGGAGCTGTTTTTT.